This T cell receptor beta chain was found in a study of blood T cell repertoires in COVID-19. Study-wide background: Researchers got acute and convalescent COVID-19 samples from the United States, Italy and Spain. The analysed material was cDNA or gDNA that came from T cells, B-cell-depleted T cells, or PBMCs.

Original methodology: How many nucleated cells were present was estimated from reference gene primer amplification. Libraries were prepared by immunoSEQ multiplex PCR; TCRdb keeps only in-frame clonotypes and omits some of them. V, J and clone size reflect that table, while D and trimming were determined from the DNA. The table lists fewer than 250,000 clones, approximately 90% of them singletons. The sequencing sample was made of peripheral blood. This clonotype was sampled from a woman between 40 and 55 years old who had recovered from COVID-19.

The CDR3 DNA sequence: TGTGCCAGCAGCCAAGAGCTAGCGGGAGGGTACAATACGCAGTATTTT. It codes for CASSQELAGGYNTQYF. The rearrangement uses TRBV4-2 and TRBJ2-3; 12 nucleotides align to TRBD2. CDR1 LGHNA and CDR2 YNFKEQ come from the germline V gene. The V gene end was trimmed by 0 bases and the J gene end by 7 bases; junction bases not matched to a gene: 5. CDR3 size: 16 residues.